The 29 T cell receptor beta chains below all came from one sample that was sequenced in a study of blood T cell repertoires in COVID-19. The protocol was immunoSEQ multiplex PCR, while the TCRdb copy is restricted to in-frame clones and leaves out a portion. The sample carries 150,000 to 200,000 clones, 82% recorded once. Sequencing was done on a sample of peripheral blood. These receptors came from a woman aged 70 to 79 with acute or convalescent COVID-19.

V and J are TRBV6-2 or TRBV6-3 and TRBJ2-1; 7 bases are shared with TRBD2. Germline CDR1 reads MNHEY; CDR2 reads SVGEGT. There are 16 residues in the CDR3. J gave up 2 bases and V 3 bases, and 7 bases lay outside the gene matches. CDR3: CASSYGEGRAYNEQFF. The CDR3 DNA is TGTGCCAGCAGTTATGGGGAGGGGAGGGCCTACAATGAGCAGTTCTTC.

The chain employs TRBV19 and TRBJ1-5, with TRBD1 matching 9 bases. The CDR3 runs 15 residues. Germline CDR1 reads LNHDA; CDR2 reads SQIVND (reference sequence). The V gene end was trimmed by 6 bases and the J gene end by 5 bases; junction bases not matched to a gene: 8. The CDR3 sequence: CASRTGTGLDQPQHF. In DNA form, the CDR3 reads TGTGCCAGTAGGACCGGGACAGGGCTCGATCAGCCCCAGCATTTT.

The V call is TRBV6-5, the J call TRBJ2-1; TRBD2 is a possible D gene (6 bases). Trimming left V 3 bases short and J 7 bases short, with 13 bases between. The CDR3 is 14 amino acids. CDR1 and CDR2 from the germline V gene are MNHEY and SVGAGI. The DNA of the CDR3 is TGTGCCAGCAGTTATGACGGGAGAGGAAATGAGCAGTTCTTC. Protein sequence: CASSYDGRGNEQFF.

This rearrangement joins TRBV30 to TRBJ2-1; tentatively, D is TRBD2 (5 bases). The CDR3 is 15 amino acids. The germline V and J ends were trimmed by 0 bases and 8 bases, with 17 bases remaining between them. CDR1 and CDR2 from the germline V gene are GTSNPN and SVGIG (reference sequence). The CDR3 spells CAWSVGQVPGDEQFF. The CDR3 DNA sequence: TGTGCCTGGAGTGTTGGCCAGGTGCCCGGGGATGAGCAGTTCTTC.

The chain joins TRBV7-2 to TRBJ2-7; 7 bases map to TRBD1. The CDR3 runs to 13 residues. The germline V gene has CDR1 SGHTA and CDR2 FQGNSA. J lost 7 bases, V lost 3 bases, and 6 bases had no gene match. The CDR3 bases are TGTGCCAGCAGCTTTTCACAGGGGAAAGAGCAGTACTTC. As protein: CASSFSQGKEQYF.

The chain couples TRBV10-3 to TRBJ1-5, with a tentative D call TRBD1 (5 bases). The CDR3 length is 16 residues. Trimming removed 0 bases at V and 0 bases at J, with 9 bases between. The germline CDR1 and CDR2 sequences are ENHRY and SYGVKD. The CDR3 here is CAISESTVNSNQPQHF. For the CDR3, the DNA is TGTGCCATCAGTGAGTCGACAGTAAATAGCAATCAGCCCCAGCATTTT.

The chain recombines TRBV10-3 with TRBJ1-2; 11 nucleotides align to TRBD1. There are 15 residues in the CDR3. CDR1 ENHRY and CDR2 SYGVKD come from the germline V gene. The V and J ends lost 5 bases and 3 bases, in that order; junction bases with no gene match: 5. The CDR3 nucleotides read TGTGCCATCAGTTCCGGGACAGGGGGATACTATGGCTACACCTTC. Translated: CAISSGTGGYYGYTF.

J is TRBJ1-1 and V is TRBV6-5, with TRBD1 as a possible D gene (6 bases). Trimming left V 7 bases short and J 2 bases short, with 14 bases between. This CDR3 is 14 amino acids long. In germline, CDR1 is MNHEY, CDR2 SVGAGI. CDR3 sequence reads: CASTLGGENTEAFF. The CDR3, as DNA: TGTGCCAGCACTCTAGGGGGGGAAAACACTGAAGCTTTCTTT.

The chain uses TRBV19 and TRBJ1-1; D unresolved. This CDR3 is built from 13 residues. CDR1 and CDR2 from the germline V gene are LNHDA and SQIVND (reference sequence). V gave up 3 bases and J gave up 5 bases, with 10 bases separating them. The CDR3 DNA sequence: TGTGCCAGTAGTATTTTCCGGGGTACTGAAGCTTTCTTT. This translates into CASSIFRGTEAFF. The entire variable domain, with the rest obtained from reference TRBV19 and TRBJ1-1, is as follows: DGGITQSPKYLFRKEGQNVTLSCEQNLNHDAMYWYRQDPGQGLRLIYYSQIVNDFQKGDIAEGYSVSREKKESFPLTVTSAQKNPTAFYLCASSIFRGTEAFFGQGTRLTVV.

As concerns this clone: This sample also contains other DNA sequences that code for the same CDR3. The chain couples TRBV7-2 to TRBJ1-2, with D perhaps TRBD1 (5 bases). The CDR3 length is 13 residues. V was cut by 5 bases and J by 1 base, with 8 bases left in between. Germline CDR1 is SGHTA and CDR2 is FQGNSA. The CDR3: CASSPDINYGYTF. The CDR3 nucleotides read TGTGCCAGCAGCCCGGACATTAACTATGGCTACACCTTC. Filled out from reference TRBV7-2 and TRBJ1-2, the complete variable domain reads GAGVSQSPSNKVTEKGKDVELRCDPISGHTALYWYRQSLGQGLEFLIYFQGNSAPDKSGLPSDRFSAERTGGSVSTLTIQRTQQEDSAVYLCASSPDINYGYTFGSGTRLTVV.

This clone was observed once. The rearrangement joins TRBV4-1 to TRBJ2-2; D might be TRBD1 (6 bases). V lost 0 bases to trimming and J lost 1 base, with 18 bases between them. This CDR3 contains 19 residues. The germline V gene has CDR1 MGHRA and CDR2 YSYEKL. The CDR3, as DNA: TGCGCCAGCAGCCAAGATGATGGTTTAAGGGGGAGGAACACCGGGGAGCTGTTTTTT. Protein product: CASSQDDGLRGRNTGELFF.

This rearrangement joins TRBV10-3 to TRBJ1-1, with D possibly matching TRBD1 (6 bases). The CDR3 extends over 15 amino acids. V was clipped by 6 bases and J by 3 bases, with 17 bases between them. CDR1 and CDR2 (germline): ENHRY, SYGVKD. The CDR3 region has the DNA TGTGCCATCAGAGCGCTGACAGGAACGGACACTGAAGCTTTCTTT. This gives the protein CAIRALTGTDTEAFF.

This chain joins TRBV7-9 and TRBJ1-2, with 7 nucleotides matching TRBD1. V shed 4 bases, J shed 6 bases, and the junction held 2 bases outside the gene matches. The CDR3 is made up of 12 amino acids. Looked up from germline, CDR1 is SEHNR and CDR2 is FQNEAQ (reference sequence). CDR3 sequence: CASSSTGDGYTF. For the CDR3, the DNA is TGTGCCAGCAGCTCCACAGGGGATGGCTACACCTTC.

This clone was recorded only once. The chain is built from TRBV10-3 and TRBJ2-3; a possible D gene is TRBD1 (5 bases). The CDR3 length is 13 residues. Germline loops: CDR1 ENHRY, CDR2 SYGVKD. Trimming removed 4 bases at V and 4 bases at J, with 9 bases between. The CDR3 sequence is CAISGRVADTQYF. The CDR3 DNA reads TGTGCCATCAGTGGCAGGGTGGCAGATACGCAGTATTTT.

The chain employs TRBV5-1 and TRBJ1-1, with D uncertain. The V gene's germline CDR1 is SGHRS and CDR2 YFSETQ. The ends were cut back, 3 bases at V and 4 bases at J, with 13 bases in the middle. The CDR3 has 14 amino acids. The CDR3 loop reads CASSSSNSGTEAFF. The CDR3 DNA reads as TGCGCCAGCAGCTCTTCCAACTCTGGCACTGAAGCTTTCTTT.

CDR3 residues: CASSLGPRGNTEAFF. CDR3 nucleotides: TGTGCCAGCAGTTTAGGCCCAAGGGGGAACACTGAAGCTTTCTTT. The chain carries TRBV28 and TRBJ1-1; TRBD1 might be the D (5 bases). Germline V CDR1 and CDR2: MDHEN, SYDVKM. There are 15 residues in the CDR3. Trimming took 2 bases from V and 1 from J, leaving 11 bases between them.

The rearrangement uses TRBV10-1 and TRBJ2-3; 11 bases match TRBD2. V was clipped by 4 bases and J by 5 bases; unmatched bases: 5. The germline V gene encodes CDR1 WNHNN and CDR2 SYGVQD (reference sequence). This CDR3 has 15 residues. The CDR3 loop is CASSGTSGLRDTQYF. The CDR3 DNA reads as TGCGCCAGCAGTGGGACTAGCGGGCTGCGAGATACGCAGTATTTT.

The chain recombines TRBV6-6 with TRBJ1-1; 8 nucleotides line up with TRBD1. The CDR3 length is 15 residues. Germline CDR1 is MNHNY and CDR2 is SVGAGI (reference sequence). Trimming took 2 bases from V and 1 from J; bases not matched to a gene: 3. CDR3 protein: CASSYGQGRNTEAFF. The CDR3 bases are TGTGCCAGCAGTTACGGACAGGGCCGGAACACTGAAGCTTTCTTT.

The rearrangement uses TRBV6-2 or TRBV6-3 and TRBJ2-1, with D perhaps TRBD1 (6 bases). From germline, CDR1 is MNHEY and CDR2 SVGEGT. The CDR3 runs to 14 residues. The V gene lost 2 bases and the J gene lost 9 bases, with 14 bases spanning the gap. In DNA, the CDR3 is TGTGCCAGCAGTTACAGCGGACAGTGGGGTGAGCAGTTCTTC. Amino acids: CASSYSGQWGEQFF.

This clone was seen a handful of times. V and J are TRBV2 and TRBJ1-5, with D possibly matching TRBD1 (5 bases). The germline V and J ends were trimmed by 1 base and 2 bases, with 12 bases remaining between them. Germline assignment: CDR1 SNHLY and CDR2 FYNNEI. The CDR3 spans 16 residues. CDR3 sequence: CASSEERGVGNQPQHF. In DNA, the CDR3 is TGTGCCAGCAGTGAAGAACGGGGGGTTGGCAATCAGCCCCAGCATTTT.

This clone has just one count. The chain has TRBV5-4 and TRBJ1-2, with 8 positions matching TRBD1. From germline, CDR1 is SGHNT and CDR2 YYREEE (reference sequence). V trimming: 4 bases; J trimming: 3 bases; junction bases outside the gene matches: 11. The CDR3 covers 16 residues. Here the CDR3 reads CASSQAGTGFDYGYTF. The CDR3 nucleotides are TGTGCCAGCAGCCAGGCCGGGACAGGATTTGACTATGGCTACACCTTC.

The chain joins TRBV29-1 to TRBJ1-1, with 8 bases that match TRBD1. The CDR3 covers 14 residues. J was trimmed by 1 base and V by 5 bases; bases with no gene match: 6. CDR1 and CDR2 (germline): SQVTM, ANQGSEA. CDR3 sequence (DNA): TGCAGCGTTCGTTCAGGGGGCGAGAACACTGAAGCTTTCTTT. This codes for CSVRSGGENTEAFF.

V usage is TRBV2 and J usage is TRBJ1-4; the match to TRBD1 covers 10 bases. Germline V gene data show CDR1 as SNHLY and CDR2 as FYNNEI. The CDR3 extends over 17 amino acids. Unmatched junction bases numbered 7, after V lost 6 bases and J lost 0 bases. The CDR3 loop is CASSPGTGAPTNEKLFF. CDR3 sequence (DNA): TGTGCCAGCAGCCCCGGGACAGGGGCCCCAACTAATGAAAAACTGTTTTTT.

The chain carries TRBV5-4 and TRBJ2-1, with D perhaps TRBD1 (6 bases). The CDR3 length is 14 residues. Germline V CDR1 and CDR2: SGHNT, YYREEE (reference sequence). Trimming pared 0 bases from V and 8 bases from J, leaving 12 bases between. CDR3 sequence: CASSLGSGAHEQFF. The DNA of the CDR3 is TGTGCCAGCAGCTTGGGATCAGGGGCCCATGAGCAGTTCTTC.

The rearrangement joins TRBV10-2 to TRBJ1-1; 7 bases agree with TRBD1. This CDR3 is 15 amino acids long. V shed 5 bases, J shed 10 bases, and the junction held 16 bases outside the gene matches. Germline loops: CDR1 WSHSY, CDR2 SAAADI. CDR3: CASSLSRDSPPPAFF. The DNA of the CDR3 is TGCGCCAGCAGTCTTTCCCGGGACAGTCCCCCCCCAGCTTTCTTT.

This clone came up once. The CDR3 sequence: CASSLGAYEQYF. The CDR3 DNA follows: TGTGCCAGCAGTTTGGGAGCCTACGAGCAGTACTTC. This chain joins TRBV28 and TRBJ2-7; D possibly corresponds to TRBD2 (5 bases). V lost 3 bases to trimming and J lost 2 bases, with 5 bases between them. CDR1 is MDHEN and CDR2 is SYDVKM in the germline V gene. The CDR3 consists of 12 residues.

The J gene is TRBJ1-1, the V gene TRBV19; D possibly corresponds to TRBD1 (6 bases). The CDR3 loop spans 14 amino acids. Trimming took 4 bases from V and 2 from J, leaving 11 bases between them. From germline, CDR1 is LNHDA and CDR2 SQIVND (reference sequence). The CDR3 DNA is TGTGCCAGTAGTAATGGACAGCCCAACACTGAAGCTTTCTTT. Translation gives CASSNGQPNTEAFF. The full variable domain, with the rest looked up from reference TRBV19 and TRBJ1-1, is DGGITQSPKYLFRKEGQNVTLSCEQNLNHDAMYWYRQDPGQGLRLIYYSQIVNDFQKGDIAEGYSVSREKKESFPLTVTSAQKNPTAFYLCASSNGQPNTEAFFGQGTRLTVV.

The chain carries TRBV27 and TRBJ1-6; possibly TRBD1 for D (5 bases). The ends were cut back, 3 bases at V and 7 bases at J, with 13 bases in the middle. The CDR3 contains 15 residues. Germline CDR1 reads MNHEY; CDR2 reads SMNVEV (reference sequence). The DNA of the CDR3 is TGTGCCAGCAGTTTTGGAGGGAGGGGAAATTCACCCCTCCACTTT. This gives the protein CASSFGGRGNSPLHF.

The gene calls are TRBV27 and TRBJ2-7; TRBD2 is a possible D gene (6 bases). V gave up 0 bases and J gave up 0 bases, with 30 bases separating them. Germline CDR1 MNHEY, CDR2 SMNVEV (reference sequence). The CDR3 is made up of 22 amino acids. CDR3 region: CASSLSGGLYGGETPLSYEQYF. DNA for the CDR3: TGTGCCAGCAGTTTATCGGGCGGGCTATACGGGGGAGAGACCCCCCTCTCCTACGAGCAGTACTTC.